This T cell receptor beta chain emerged from a study of monozygotic twins with inflammatory bowel disease. General observations from the study: Lower TCRbeta diversity (inverse Simpson) was seen in IBD patients than in healthy co-twins.

Researchers used 3500 ng of total RNA for each TCR library. Samples each yielded cDNA through eight separate reactions. Through template switching, UMIs that included a 6-nucleotide sample barcode were added. TCRdb reprocessed the 5' RACE reads and reports one entry per CDR3 protein, with no DNA. Its listing shows 300,000 to 350,000 distinct CDR3 sequences. Germline assignment: CDR1 SEHNR and CDR2 FQNEAQ (reference sequence). This CDR3 is built from 16 residues. Remarks on this clonotype: Its antigen is currently unknown.

The receptor comes from a human donor with ulcerative colitis or Crohn's disease, or a healthy co-twin of an affected twin (not recorded which). Sequenced: blood. The chain employs TRBV7-9 and TRBJ1-2; without DNA, the TCRdb call of TRBD1 cannot be checked. CDR3 amino acids: CASSSYRDRLNYGYTF. Variable domain in full (rest from reference TRBV7-9 and TRBJ1-2): DTGVSQNPRHKITKRGQNVTFRCDPISEHNRLYWYRQTLGQGPEFLTYFQNEAQLEKSRLLSDRFSAERPKGSFSTLEIQRTEQGDSAMYLCASSSYRDRLNYGYTFGSGTRLTVV.